This T cell receptor (beta chain) derives from a study of blood T cells in healthy people across ages. Comments on this clonotype: Antigen specificity is unknown.

Study-level results: CMV infection status of these donors was not known. More naive CD4+ cells and higher diversity were found in long-lived than in aged donors.

This CDR3 comprises 15 residues. A second PCR of roughly 6 to 12 cycles used a sample-barcoded 5' primer and a J-beta primer mix. Template switching added a 12-random-nucleotide identifier to every cDNA molecule. In TCRdb, the 5' RACE reads were re-called with MiXCR into one record per CDR3 protein. The sample yields approximately 780,000 distinct CDR3 sequences, roughly 24% seen once. This sample was shared with a second study, whose subject was T cells of mothers and their children. From that study: Three healthy Caucasian mothers and their six children were the donors.

Sequencing used blood. V is TRBV12-3 or TRBV12-4 and J is TRBJ2-5; 7 nucleotides align to TRBD1. The DNA end favors TRBJ2-7, so the J call may be wrong. This clonotype was obtained from a boy between 10 and 17 years old in good health. The CDR3 loop is CASSLGEGATYEQYF. In nucleotides, the CDR3 is TGTGCCAGCAGTTTAGGCGAGGGGGCGACCTACGAGCAGTACTTC.